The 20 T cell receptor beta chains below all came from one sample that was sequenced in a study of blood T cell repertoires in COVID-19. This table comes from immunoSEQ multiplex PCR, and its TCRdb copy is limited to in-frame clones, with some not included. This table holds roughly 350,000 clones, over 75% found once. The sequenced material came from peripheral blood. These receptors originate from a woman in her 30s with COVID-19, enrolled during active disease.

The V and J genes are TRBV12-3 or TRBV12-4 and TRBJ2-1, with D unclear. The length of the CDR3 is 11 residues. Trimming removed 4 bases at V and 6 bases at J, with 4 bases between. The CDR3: CASSSFNEQFF. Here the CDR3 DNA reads TGTGCCAGCAGTTCTTTCAATGAGCAGTTCTTC.

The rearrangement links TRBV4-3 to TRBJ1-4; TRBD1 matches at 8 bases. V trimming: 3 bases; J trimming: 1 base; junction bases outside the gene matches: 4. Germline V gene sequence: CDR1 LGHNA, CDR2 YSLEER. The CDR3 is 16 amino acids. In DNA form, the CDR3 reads TGCGCCAGCAGCCAGTATACAGGGGGAACTAATGAAAAACTGTTTTTT. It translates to CASSQYTGGTNEKLFF.

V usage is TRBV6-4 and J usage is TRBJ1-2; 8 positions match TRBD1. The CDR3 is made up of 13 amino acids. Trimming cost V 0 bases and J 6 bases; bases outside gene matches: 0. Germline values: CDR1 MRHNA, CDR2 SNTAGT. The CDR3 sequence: CASSDSTGDGYTF. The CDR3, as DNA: TGTGCCAGCAGTGACTCGACAGGGGATGGCTACACCTTC.

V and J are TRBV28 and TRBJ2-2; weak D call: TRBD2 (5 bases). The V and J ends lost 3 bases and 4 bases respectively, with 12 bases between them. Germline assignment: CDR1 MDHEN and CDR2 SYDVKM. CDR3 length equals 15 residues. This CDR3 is CASSFEGAGTGELFF. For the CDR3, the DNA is TGTGCCAGCAGTTTCGAGGGCGCTGGCACCGGGGAGCTGTTTTTT.

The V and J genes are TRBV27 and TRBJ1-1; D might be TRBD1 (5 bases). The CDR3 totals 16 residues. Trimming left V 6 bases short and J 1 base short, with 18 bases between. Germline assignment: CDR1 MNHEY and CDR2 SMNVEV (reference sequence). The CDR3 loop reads CASRNQGTLSNTEAFF. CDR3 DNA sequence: TGTGCCAGCAGGAATCAGGGAACCTTATCGAACACTGAAGCTTTCTTT.

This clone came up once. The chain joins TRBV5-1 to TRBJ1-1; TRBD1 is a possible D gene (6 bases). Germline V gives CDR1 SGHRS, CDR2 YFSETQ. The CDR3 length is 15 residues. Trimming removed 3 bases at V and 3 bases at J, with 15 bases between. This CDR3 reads CASSYEQGRYTEAFF. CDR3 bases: TGCGCCAGCAGCTATGAACAGGGAAGATACACTGAAGCTTTCTTT. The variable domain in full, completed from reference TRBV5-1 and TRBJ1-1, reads KAGVTQTPRYLIKTRGQQVTLSCSPISGHRSVSWYQQTPGQGLQFLFEYFSETQRNKGNFPGRFSGRQFSNSRSEMNVSTLELGDSALYLCASSYEQGRYTEAFFGQGTRLTVV.

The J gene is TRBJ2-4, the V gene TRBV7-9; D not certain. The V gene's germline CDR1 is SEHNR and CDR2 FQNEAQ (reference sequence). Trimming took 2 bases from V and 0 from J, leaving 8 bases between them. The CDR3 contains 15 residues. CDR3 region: CASSLYSLAKNIQYF. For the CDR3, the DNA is TGTGCCAGCAGCTTATACAGCCTAGCCAAAAACATTCAGTACTTC.

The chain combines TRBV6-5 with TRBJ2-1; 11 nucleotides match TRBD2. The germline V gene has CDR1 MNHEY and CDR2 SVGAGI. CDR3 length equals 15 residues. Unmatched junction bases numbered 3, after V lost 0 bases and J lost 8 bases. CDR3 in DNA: TGTGCCAGCAGTTACTCGACACTAGCGGGAGATGAGCAGTTCTTC. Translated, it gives CASSYSTLAGDEQFF.

The CDR3 loop reads CATSDLPPGSTNEQFF. In DNA form, the CDR3 reads TGTGCCACCAGTGATTTACCCCCAGGATCGACCAATGAGCAGTTCTTC. V gene TRBV24-1 combines with J gene TRBJ2-1; D uncertain. The germline CDR1 and CDR2 sequences are KGHDR and SFDVKD. V was shortened by 1 base and J by 6 bases, with 15 bases between the two germline ends. The CDR3 length is 16 residues.

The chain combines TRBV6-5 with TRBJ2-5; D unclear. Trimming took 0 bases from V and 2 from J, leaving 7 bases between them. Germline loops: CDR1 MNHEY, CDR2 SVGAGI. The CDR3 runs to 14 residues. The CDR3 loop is CASSYSRDQETQYF. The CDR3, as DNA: TGTGCCAGCAGTTACTCTAGAGATCAAGAGACCCAGTACTTC.

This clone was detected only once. Here the CDR3 DNA reads TGTGCCACCAGCAGATCAGGAACGACGATCTCTGGAAACACCATATATTTT. Translation: CATSRSGTTISGNTIYF. The chain combines TRBV15 with TRBJ1-3; D gene unclear. The CDR3 has 17 residues. CDR1 and CDR2 (germline): LNHNV, YYDKDF (reference sequence). V lost 2 bases to trimming and J lost 0 bases, with 14 bases between them.

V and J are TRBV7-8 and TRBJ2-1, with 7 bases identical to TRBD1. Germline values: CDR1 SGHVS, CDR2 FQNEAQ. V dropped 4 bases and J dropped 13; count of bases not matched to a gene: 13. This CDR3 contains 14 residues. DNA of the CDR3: TGTGCCAGCAGCTCCCCCCGCCGGGACAGACCACAGTTCTTC. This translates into CASSSPRRDRPQFF. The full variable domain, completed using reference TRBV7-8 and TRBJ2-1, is GAGVSQSPRYKVAKRGQDVALRCDPISGHVSLFWYQQALGQGPEFLTYFQNEAQLDKSGLPSDRFFAERPEGSVSTLKIQRTQQEDSAVYLCASSSPRRDRPQFFGPGTRLTVL.

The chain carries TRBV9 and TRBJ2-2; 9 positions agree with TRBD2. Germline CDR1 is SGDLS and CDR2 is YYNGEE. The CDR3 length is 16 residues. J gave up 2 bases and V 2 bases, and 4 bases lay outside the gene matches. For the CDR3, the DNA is TGTGCCAGCAGCGTGGCTAGCGGGACAAACACCGGGGAGCTGTTTTTT. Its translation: CASSVASGTNTGELFF.

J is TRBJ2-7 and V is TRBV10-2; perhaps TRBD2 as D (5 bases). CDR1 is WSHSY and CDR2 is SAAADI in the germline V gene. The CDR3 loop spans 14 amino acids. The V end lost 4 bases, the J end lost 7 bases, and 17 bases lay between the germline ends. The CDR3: CASSVKTTIGEQYF. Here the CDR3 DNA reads TGCGCCAGCAGTGTAAAGACTACCATCGGAGAGCAGTACTTC.

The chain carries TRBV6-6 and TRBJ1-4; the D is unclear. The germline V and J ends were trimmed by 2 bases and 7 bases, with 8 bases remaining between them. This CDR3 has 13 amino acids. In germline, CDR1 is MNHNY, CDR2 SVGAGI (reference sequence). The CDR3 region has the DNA TGTGCCAGCAGTTACAGTCACTTTGAAAAACTGTTTTTT. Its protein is CASSYSHFEKLFF.

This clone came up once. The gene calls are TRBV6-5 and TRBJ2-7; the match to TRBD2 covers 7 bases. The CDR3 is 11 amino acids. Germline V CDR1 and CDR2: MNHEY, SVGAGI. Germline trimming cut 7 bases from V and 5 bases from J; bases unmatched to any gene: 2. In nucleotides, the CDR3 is TGTGCCAGCATCCGGGGGGACGAGCAGTACTTC. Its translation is CASIRGDEQYF.

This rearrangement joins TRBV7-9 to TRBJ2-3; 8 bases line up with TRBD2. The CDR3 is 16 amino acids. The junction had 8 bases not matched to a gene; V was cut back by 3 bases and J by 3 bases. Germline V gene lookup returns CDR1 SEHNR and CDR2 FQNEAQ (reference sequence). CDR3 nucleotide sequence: TGTGCCAGCAGCTTGACCACTAGCGGCTATACAGATACGCAGTATTTT. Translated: CASSLTTSGYTDTQYF.

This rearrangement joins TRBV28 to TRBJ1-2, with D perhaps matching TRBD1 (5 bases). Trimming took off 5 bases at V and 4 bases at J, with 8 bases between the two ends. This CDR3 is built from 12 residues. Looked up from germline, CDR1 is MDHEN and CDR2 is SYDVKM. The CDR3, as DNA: TGTGCCAGCAGTGTGGACATCTATGGCTACACCTTC. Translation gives CASSVDIYGYTF.

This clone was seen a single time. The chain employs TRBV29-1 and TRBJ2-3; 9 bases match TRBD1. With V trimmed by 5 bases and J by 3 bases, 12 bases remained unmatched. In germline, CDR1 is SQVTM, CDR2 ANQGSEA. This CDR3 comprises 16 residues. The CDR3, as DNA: TGCAGCGTTACCTCCTTACAGGGGGCGATAACAGATACGCAGTATTTT. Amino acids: CSVTSLQGAITDTQYF.

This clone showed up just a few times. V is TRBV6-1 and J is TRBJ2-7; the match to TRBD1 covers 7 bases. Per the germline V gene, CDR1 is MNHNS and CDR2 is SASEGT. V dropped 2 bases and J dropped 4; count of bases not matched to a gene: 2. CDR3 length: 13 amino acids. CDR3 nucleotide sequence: TGTGCCAGCAGTGAACGGGACAGATACGAGCAGTACTTC. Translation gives CASSERDRYEQYF.